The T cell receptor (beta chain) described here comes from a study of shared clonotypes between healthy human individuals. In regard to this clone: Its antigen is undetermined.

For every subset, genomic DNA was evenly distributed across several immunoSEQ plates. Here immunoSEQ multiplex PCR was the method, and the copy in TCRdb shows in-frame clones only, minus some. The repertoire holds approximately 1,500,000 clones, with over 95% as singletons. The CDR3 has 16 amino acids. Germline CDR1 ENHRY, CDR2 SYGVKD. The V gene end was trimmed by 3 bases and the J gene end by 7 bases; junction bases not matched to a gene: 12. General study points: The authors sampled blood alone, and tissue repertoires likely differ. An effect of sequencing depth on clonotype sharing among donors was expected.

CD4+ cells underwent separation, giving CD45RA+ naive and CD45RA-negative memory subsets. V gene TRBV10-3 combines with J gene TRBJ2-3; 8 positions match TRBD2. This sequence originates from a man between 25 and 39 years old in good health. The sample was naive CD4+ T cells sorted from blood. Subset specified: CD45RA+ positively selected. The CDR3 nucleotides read TGTGCCATCAGTGACCCTACTAGCGGATCACCGCATACGCAGTATTTT. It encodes CAISDPTSGSPHTQYF.